The 18 T cell receptor beta chains in this list originate from one sample, sequenced in a study of T cells in Graves' hyperthyroidism and ophthalmopathy. RNA transcripts gave rise to amplified TCR beta CDR3 regions. The HTBI primer set served for first-round RT-PCR of the TCR CDR3. TCRdb itself ran the multiplex PCR reads through MiXCR, one entry per CDR3 protein. The sample has hundreds of thousands of distinct CDR3 sequences; about 14% are singletons. The sequencing sample was made of blood. The receptors shown here come from a woman in her thirties or forties with Graves' ophthalmopathy.

This clonotype was seen repeatedly, ten times or more. The rearrangement links TRBV28 to TRBJ1-2; perhaps TRBD1 as D (5 bases). V was trimmed by 6 bases and J by 4 bases, leaving 15 bases between them. In germline, CDR1 is MDHEN, CDR2 SYDVKM. This CDR3 comprises 14 residues. The DNA of the CDR3 is TGTGCCAGCAGCGAGGGGAGAGACATCTATGGCTACACCTTC. Its translation is CASSEGRDIYGYTF.

This clonotype was observed at least ten times. The J gene is TRBJ2-4, the V gene TRBV6-2 or TRBV6-3; D is unclear. Per germline, CDR1 MNHEY and CDR2 SVGEGT. This CDR3 comprises 15 residues. Trimming took 0 bases from V and 6 from J, leaving 12 bases between them. CDR3 in DNA: TGTGCCAGCAGTTACTCGAGGTCTATGGGAAACATTCAGTACTTC. Amino acids: CASSYSRSMGNIQYF.

This clonotype was counted a few times. A junction end diverges from the germline sequence, so it may reflect a read error. The chain links TRBV13 to TRBJ2-3; 8 bases match TRBD2. Germline CDR1 and CDR2: PRHDT and FYEKMQ (reference sequence). This CDR3 has 15 residues. The CDR3 nucleotides are TGTGCCAGCAGCTTATCGAGCGGGAGCAGAGATACGCAGTATTTT. Translated: CASSLSSGSRDTQYF.

This clonotype was picked up one time. The chain recombines TRBV5-1 with TRBJ2-7; tentatively, D is TRBD1 or TRBD2 (5 bases each). Looked up from germline, CDR1 is SGHRS and CDR2 is YFSETQ. This CDR3 comprises 16 residues. Trimming left V 4 bases short and J 0 bases short, with 17 bases between. The CDR3 DNA is TGCGCCAGCAGCCTATCAGGGAGAACGGGCTCCTACGAGCAGTACTTC. Its protein is CASSLSGRTGSYEQYF.

This clonotype was seen more than once but under ten times. V is TRBV28 and J is TRBJ2-7; TRBD1 matches at 7 bases. Trimming cost V 6 bases and J 7 bases; bases outside gene matches: 9. The length of the CDR3 is 13 residues. Germline V gives CDR1 MDHEN, CDR2 SYDVKM. Here the CDR3 DNA reads TGTGCCAGCAGGTTCCAGGGGGTTCGGGAGCAGTACTTC. Protein sequence: CASRFQGVREQYF.

This clonotype occurred many times. The V gene is TRBV12-3 or TRBV12-4, the J gene TRBJ2-2; 15 bases agree with TRBD2. Losses at the gene ends were 6 bases for V and 6 bases for J; bases not matched to a gene: 2. The CDR3 totals 15 residues. The CDR3 spells CASSRTSGGAGELFF. CDR3 in DNA: TGTGCCAGCAGCCGGACTAGCGGGGGGGCCGGGGAGCTGTTTTTT.

Ten or more counts support this clonotype. The chain couples TRBV5-1 to TRBJ2-7; the match to TRBD2 covers 9 bases. V gave up 4 bases and J gave up 7 bases; unmatched junction bases: 3. The CDR3 totals 12 residues. Germline CDR1 reads SGHRS; CDR2 reads YFSETQ. The CDR3 spells CASSLAGWEQYF. CDR3 in DNA: TGCGCCAGCAGCCTAGCGGGATGGGAGCAGTACTTC.

As concerns this clonotype: The conserved final phenylalanine or tryptophan is absent from the CDR3, which likely points to a read error. V is TRBV20-1 and J is TRBJ2-7, with 9 bases lining up with TRBD2. The ends lost 0 bases at V and 2 bases at J; junction bases unmatched: 8. CDR1 and CDR2 from the germline V gene are DFQATT and SNEGSKA (reference sequence). This CDR3 region has 16 residues. This CDR3 is CSARDRRPSGAYEQYL. The CDR3 DNA follows: TGCAGTGCTAGAGACAGGAGGCCTAGCGGGGCCTACGAGCAGTACCTC.

This clonotype showed up many times. The chain couples TRBV6-5 to TRBJ1-2, with D possibly matching TRBD1 (6 bases). Trimming took 2 bases from V and 4 from J, leaving 14 bases between them. This CDR3 contains 15 residues. The germline V gene has CDR1 MNHEY and CDR2 SVGAGI. The DNA for the CDR3 is TGTGCCAGCAGTTACGACTCAGGGGACTCCTATGGCTACACCTTC. Its translation: CASSYDSGDSYGYTF.

This chain connects TRBV7-3 to TRBJ1-1; the D is unclear. Per the germline V gene, CDR1 is SGHTA and CDR2 is FQGTGA. V was shortened by 4 bases and J by 5 bases, with 11 bases between the two germline ends. The CDR3 sequence is 13 residues long. The CDR3, as DNA: TGTGCCAGCAGCTCTTCGATGGGTACTGAAGCTTTCTTT. Translation gives CASSSSMGTEAFF.

This clonotype was counted many times. This chain uses TRBV3-1 with TRBJ1-1; unclear D gene. This CDR3 is built from 14 residues. Germline V gives CDR1 LGHDT, CDR2 YNNKEL (reference sequence). Between the trimmed V and J ends, which lost 2 bases and 2 bases, there was a span of 9 bases. CDR3 sequence reads: CASSQRYDNTEAFF. CDR3 sequence (DNA): TGTGCCAGCAGCCAACGCTATGACAACACTGAAGCTTTCTTT.

The chain carries TRBV19 and TRBJ2-7; the match to TRBD2 covers 8 bases. CDR1 is LNHDA and CDR2 is SQIVND in the germline V gene (reference sequence). This CDR3 comprises 14 residues. The V and J ends lost 6 bases and 2 bases, in that order; junction bases with no gene match: 6. CDR3 sequence reads: CASSKAGAPYEQYF. The DNA of the CDR3 is TGTGCCAGTAGCAAAGCGGGAGCCCCCTACGAGCAGTACTTC.

The CDR3 DNA reads as TGTGCCAGCAGCCTCGGGCTAGCGTACACCGGGGAGCTGTTTTTT. The encoded protein is CASSLGLAYTGELFF. The rearrangement uses TRBV7-8 and TRBJ2-2; a weak D match, TRBD2 (6 bases). V lost 5 bases and J lost 3, with 13 bases in between. There are 15 residues in the CDR3. Germline V gene data show CDR1 as SGHVS and CDR2 as FQNEAQ.

This clonotype appeared many times. The V call is TRBV18, the J call TRBJ2-3, with 8 nucleotides matching TRBD1. The CDR3 runs 12 residues. Germline lookup yields CDR1 KGHSH and CDR2 LQKENI. V was clipped by 3 bases and J by 9 bases; unmatched bases: 2. CDR3 nucleotide sequence: TGTGCCAGCTCACCGGGACAGGCGACGCAGTATTTT. Its protein is CASSPGQATQYF. The full variable domain, with the rest looked up from reference TRBV18 and TRBJ2-3, is NAGVMQNPRHLVRRRGQEARLRCSPMKGHSHVYWYRQLPEEGLKFMVYLQKENIIDESGMPKERFSAEFPKEGPSILRIQQVVRGDSAAYFCASSPGQATQYFGPGTRLTVL.

This clonotype was seen many times. The rearrangement joins TRBV12-3 or TRBV12-4 to TRBJ1-5; 8 positions agree with TRBD1. The CDR3 is 14 amino acids. J lost 5 bases, V lost 5 bases, and 5 bases had no gene match. In DNA, the CDR3 is TGTGCCAGCAGTGCGGGACAGGTCGATCAGCCCCAGCATTTT. This codes for CASSAGQVDQPQHF.

This clonotype was recorded many times. Relative to the germline gene, one junction end is altered; a read error may explain this. In DNA, the CDR3 is TGTGCCGGCAGCTCGCTGACAGGACACTACGAGCAGTACTTC. Translation: CAGSSLTGHYEQYF. The gene calls are TRBV11-2 and TRBJ2-7; D is possibly TRBD1 (6 bases). The CDR3 loop spans 14 amino acids. CDR1 is SGHAT, CDR2 FQNNGV, per germline.

In its sample, this clonotype was seen a few times. The J gene is TRBJ2-7, the V gene TRBV29-1; TRBD2 is a possible D gene (5 bases). The V end lost 2 bases, the J end lost 0 bases, and 8 bases lay between the germline ends. The CDR3 consists of 13 residues. Per germline, CDR1 SQVTM and CDR2 ANQGSEA. The DNA for the CDR3 is TGCAGCGTTGAACTGGGGAGCTCCTACGAGCAGTACTTC. Translated: CSVELGSSYEQYF.

At least ten counts were recorded for this clonotype. The rearrangement links TRBV12-3 or TRBV12-4 to TRBJ2-2; D call uncertain. The length of the CDR3 is 14 residues. The V gene lost 5 bases and the J gene lost 6 bases, with 13 bases spanning the gap. The CDR3 is CASSPTLAAGELFF. Written as DNA, the CDR3 is TGTGCCAGCAGTCCTACATTGGCTGCCGGGGAGCTGTTTTTT.